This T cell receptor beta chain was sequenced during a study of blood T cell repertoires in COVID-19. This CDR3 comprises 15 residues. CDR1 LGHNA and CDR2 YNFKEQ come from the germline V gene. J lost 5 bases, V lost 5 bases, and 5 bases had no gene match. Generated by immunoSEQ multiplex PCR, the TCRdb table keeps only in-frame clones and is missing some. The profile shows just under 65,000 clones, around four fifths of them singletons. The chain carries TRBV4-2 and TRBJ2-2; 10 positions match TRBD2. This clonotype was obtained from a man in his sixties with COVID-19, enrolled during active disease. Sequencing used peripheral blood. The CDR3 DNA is TGTGCCAGCAGCACTCTAGCGGGAGTTACCGGGGAGCTGTTTTTT. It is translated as CASSTLAGVTGELFF.